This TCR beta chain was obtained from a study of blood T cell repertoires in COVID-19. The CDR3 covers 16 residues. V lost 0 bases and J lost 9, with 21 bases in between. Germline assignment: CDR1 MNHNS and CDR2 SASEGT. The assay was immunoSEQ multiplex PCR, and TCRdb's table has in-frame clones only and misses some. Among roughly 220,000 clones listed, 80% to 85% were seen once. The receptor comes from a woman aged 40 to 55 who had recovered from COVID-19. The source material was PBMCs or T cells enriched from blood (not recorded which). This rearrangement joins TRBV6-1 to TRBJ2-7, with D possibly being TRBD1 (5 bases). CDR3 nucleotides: TGTGCCAGCAGTGAAGCGGTCCTTCGGGTAGACAGTGGGCAGTACGTC. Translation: CASSEAVLRVDSGQYV.